The clone carrying this T cell receptor (beta chain) was counted ten times or more. TCRdb reanalysed the 5' RACE reads using MiXCR and keeps one entry per CDR3 protein. The profile shows some 32,000 distinct CDR3 sequences, around 14% of them singletons. This sample is part of a study of neurological immune-mediated disorders. Germline V lookup: CDR1 SGHTA, CDR2 FQGNSA. Trimming took 6 bases from V and 1 from J, leaving 6 bases between them. This CDR3 is 12 amino acids long. Sequencing was done on a sample of PBMCs. The clonotype comes from a man between 65 and 85 years old in good health. This chain joins TRBV7-2 and TRBJ1-1, with D hard to call. The DNA of the CDR3 is TGTGCCAGCAGGGCCTGGAACACTGAAGCTTTCTTT. It encodes CASRAWNTEAFF.